The sequence of this T cell receptor (beta chain) was determined in a study of a mutant IDH1 vaccine in newly diagnosed glioma. Study as a whole: Earlier treatment was radiotherapy, temozolomide, or both, with most getting both. General study findings and limits: Seemingly, top peripheral T cell clonotype changes bore no relation to pseudoprogression.

The table came from immunoSEQ multiplex PCR; TCRdb's copy has only in-frame clones and leaves some out. The table includes about 33,000 clones, roughly 80% detected once. The time point here: week 35, safety follow-up. What each vaccine dose contained was 300 ug of mutant IDH1 20-mer peptide, accompanied by topical imiquimod. The donor cohort comprised cases of new WHO grade 3 or 4 IDH1-mutant, ATRX-lost astrocytoma. Note on this clone: The antigen is unknown.

The V end lost 6 bases, the J end lost 7 bases, and 4 bases lay between the germline ends. CDR3 size: 10 residues. The chain employs TRBV23-1 and TRBJ2-1; D remains ambiguous. Being an ORF, TRBV23-1 has a function that is uncertain. The receptor was isolated from a woman between 18 and 29 years old with glioma. Sequencing was performed on PBMCs, taken from a glioma patient whose treatment included an IDH1 peptide vaccine. CDR3 in DNA: TGCGCCAGCAGACCTAATGAGCAGTTCTTC. Its protein is CASRPNEQFF.